This paragraph reports one TCR beta chain. Its antigen is still unknown. The PCR had 60 Vbeta and 13 Jbeta primers. Authors' data handling: As a later analysis found, there were 80 million or so unique TCR beta chains, of which approximately 10 million were shared. Some clones are missing from TCRdb's copy, which holds only in-frame ones; the method was immunoSEQ multiplex PCR. Clonal size and the V and J genes are those of that table, whereas D and trimming came from the DNA. The sample has 110,000 to 150,000 clones; the top ten hold less than 3.5%. The sample is drawn from a study of cytomegalovirus exposure and HLA in healthy donors. General observations from the study: Some public TCRs appeared in many individuals, while most sequences were rare.

The V end was cut by 3 bases, the J end by 7 bases, with 11 bases between. CDR1 is KGHSH and CDR2 is LQKENI in the germline V gene. This CDR3 spans 13 amino acids. Sequencing was carried out using PBMCs. The chain is built from TRBV18 and TRBJ2-3; a possible D gene is TRBD1 (6 bases). The origin of this receptor is a man in his forties in good health and CMV-seronegative. CDR3 nucleotides: TGTGCCAGCTCACCGACGGACAGCTATACGCAGTATTTT. Protein product: CASSPTDSYTQYF.